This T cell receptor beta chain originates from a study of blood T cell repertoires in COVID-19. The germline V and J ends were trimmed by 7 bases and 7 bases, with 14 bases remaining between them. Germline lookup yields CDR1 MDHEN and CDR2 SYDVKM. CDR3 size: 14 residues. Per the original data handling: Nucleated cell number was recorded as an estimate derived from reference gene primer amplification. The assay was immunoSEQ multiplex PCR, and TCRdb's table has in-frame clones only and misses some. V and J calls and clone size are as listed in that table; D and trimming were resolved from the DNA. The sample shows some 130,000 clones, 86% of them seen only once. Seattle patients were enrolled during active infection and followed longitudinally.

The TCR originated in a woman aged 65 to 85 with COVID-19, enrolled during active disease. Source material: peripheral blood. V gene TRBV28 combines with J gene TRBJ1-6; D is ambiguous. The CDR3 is CASIRGGLNSPLHF. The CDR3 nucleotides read TGTGCCAGCATCCGAGGAGGTTTGAATTCACCCCTCCACTTT. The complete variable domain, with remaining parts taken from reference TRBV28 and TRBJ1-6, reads DVKVTQSSRYLVKRTGEKVFLECVQDMDHENMFWYRQDPGLGLRLIYFSYDVKMKEKGDIPEGYSVSREKKERFSLILESASTNQTSMYLCASIRGGLNSPLHFGNGTRLTVT.